The entry below describes one TCR beta chain. The antigen is undetermined. Given a much more abundant clone one base away, this may be a read error. Lacking the conserved final phenylalanine or tryptophan, this CDR3 likely reflects a read error. No cell sorting was done before RNA was extracted from the tissue. The data originate from a study of tumor and adjacent non-tumor tissue in lung cancer. Study-level findings and limits: Compared with tumor, normal lung showed significantly lower TCR diversity.

A modified ARM-PCR protocol with three rounds of nested PCR amplified TCRbeta. In TCRdb, the multiplex PCR reads were re-called with MiXCR into one record per CDR3 protein. The table has under 150,000 distinct CDR3 sequences, 66% seen once. V lost 3 bases and J lost 4, with 13 bases in between. Per the germline V gene, CDR1 is MNHNS and CDR2 is SASEGT. The CDR3 length is 15 residues. Specimen: lung tumor tissue. V and J are TRBV6-1 and TRBJ1-5; D is ambiguous. The sequence derives from a man aged 30-40 years with non-small cell lung cancer. In nucleotides, the CDR3 is TGTGCCAGCAGTGATGTATTCCAGCGGAATCAGCCCCAGCATTGT. Protein product: CASSDVFQRNQPQHC.